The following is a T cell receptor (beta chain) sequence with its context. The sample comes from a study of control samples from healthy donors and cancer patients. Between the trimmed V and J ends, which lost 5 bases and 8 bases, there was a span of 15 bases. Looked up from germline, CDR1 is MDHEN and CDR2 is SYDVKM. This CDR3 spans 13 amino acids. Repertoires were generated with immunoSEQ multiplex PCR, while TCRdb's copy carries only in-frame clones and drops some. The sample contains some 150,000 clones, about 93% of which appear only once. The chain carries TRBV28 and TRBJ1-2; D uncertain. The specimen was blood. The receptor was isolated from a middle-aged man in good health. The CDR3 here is CASSPLPTQGYTF. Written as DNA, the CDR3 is TGTGCCAGCAGTCCCCTTCCCACCCAGGGCTACACCTTC.